Listed below are T cell receptor beta chains from one sample, sequenced in a study of cytomegalovirus exposure and HLA in healthy donors. Clones were read by immunoSEQ multiplex PCR, and TCRdb kept only the in-frame ones, dropping some. This table has about 150,000 clones, approximately 72% appearing once. The sequenced sample consisted of PBMCs. Source of these receptors: a man in his forties in good health and CMV-seronegative. The CDR3 runs from the conserved cysteine through the conserved F or W. A D gene is named only where the DNA matches it firmly.

v_call d_call cdr3_aa
TRBV5-6 - CASSLSGLEQYF
TRBV7-6 - CASSLRQEKNTGELFF
TRBV5-1 - CASSLTGFGNYGYTF
TRBV10-2 TRBD2 CASSGGDLAGRNNEQFF
TRBV4-2 TRBD1 CASSQDLTGLNEQYF
TRBV11-2 - CASSLEVTRNQPQNF
TRBV28 - CASRGGTGLAGELFF
TRBV6-1 - CASSEGVRRGSPLHF
TRBV7-2 - CASSPTGLSNQPQHF
TRBV11-2 - CASSLGRDYQPQHF
TRBV4-1 TRBD1 CASSLRAGGLKTGDNEQFF
TRBV2 TRBD1 CASSRQGAMNGYTF
TRBV10-3 TRBD1 CAISGVLTGVYEAFF
TRBV25-1 - CASSDWQGSTEAFF
TRBV7-2 - CASSLLRNEQFF
TRBV4-3 TRBD1 CASSQGVGTGHGYTF
TRBV10-3 TRBD2 CAISGGTSGTLLNEQFF
TRBV11-2 TRBD2 CASRAQGGLAGGLNEQFF
TRBV6-1 - CASSEMFGGPETQYF
TRBV14 - CASSQDRRGGRDGYTF
TRBV5-6 - CASSLTVAGTEAFF
TRBV2 - CASEWARVGTDTQYF
TRBV19 TRBD1 CASSIVDRANSPLHF
TRBV6-5 - CASSQNRDRSYEQYF
TRBV4-1 - CASSQELAGEKLFF
TRBV19 - CASSKIQGVEQFF
TRBV30 - CAWRLRENTEAFF
TRBV18 TRBD2 CASSPGLATNNEQFF
TRBV9 - CASSVTGANTEAFF
TRBV7-2 - CASSYSLRVGQTQYF
TRBV6-5 - CASSYRGGRNYGYTF
TRBV6-5 - CASINRVYTEAFF
TRBV2 - CASGDSLTTGPQHF
TRBV7-8 - CASSLLTGEGTEAFF
TRBV27 - CASSLGTPVNYGYTF
TRBV5-1 - CASSPTRPWSGELFF
TRBV2 - CASSSFIWGQGAPGYGYPF
TRBV4-1 - CASSQEPRSGSGNTIYF
TRBV29-1 TRBD1 CSGGQGARGYTF
TRBV5-1 TRBD2 CASSLDGGGPREQFF
TRBV6-1 - CASSSRDSYNSPLHF
TRBV5-1 - CASSLDLGGGGYTF